This TCR beta chain derives from a study of shared clonotypes between healthy human individuals. Trimming took off 6 bases at V and 7 bases at J, with 19 bases between the two ends. Germline V CDR1 and CDR2: SGHVS, FNYEAQ. This CDR3 spans 14 amino acids. Study findings and constraints: Non-shared clonotypes showed lower generation probabilities than clonotypes common to all four donors. The authors sampled blood alone, and tissue repertoires likely differ.

Turning to this clone: The antigen remains unidentified.

The table came from immunoSEQ multiplex PCR; TCRdb's copy has only in-frame clones and leaves some out. The sample lists just over 2,000,000 clones, 90% to 95% seen once, with approximately 0.13% in the top ten. The genes are TRBV7-6 and TRBJ2-7; D gene unclear. Sequenced material: naive CD4+ T cells sorted from blood. Stated subset: CD45RA+ positively selected. The TCR sequence derives from a man aged 18 to 29 in good health. CDR3 protein: CASSISPVFQEQYF. The CDR3 nucleotides read TGTGCCAGCAGTATTTCCCCCGTTTTTCAGGAGCAGTACTTC.